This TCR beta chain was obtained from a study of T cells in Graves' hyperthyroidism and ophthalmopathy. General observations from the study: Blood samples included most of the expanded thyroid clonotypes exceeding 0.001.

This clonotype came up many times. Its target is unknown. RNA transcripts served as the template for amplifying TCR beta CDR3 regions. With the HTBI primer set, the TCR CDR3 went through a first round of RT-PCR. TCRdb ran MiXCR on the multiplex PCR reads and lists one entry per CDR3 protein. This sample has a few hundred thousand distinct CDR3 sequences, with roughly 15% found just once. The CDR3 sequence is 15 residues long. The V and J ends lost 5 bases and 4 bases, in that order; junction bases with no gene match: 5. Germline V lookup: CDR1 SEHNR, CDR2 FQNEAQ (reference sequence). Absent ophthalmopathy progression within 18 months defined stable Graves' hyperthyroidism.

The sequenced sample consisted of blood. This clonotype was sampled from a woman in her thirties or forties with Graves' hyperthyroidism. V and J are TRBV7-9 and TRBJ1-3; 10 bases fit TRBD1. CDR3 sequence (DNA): TGTGCCAGCAGCCCCGGGACAGGGGCAGGAAACACCATATATTTT. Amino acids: CASSPGTGAGNTIYF.